This TCR beta chain appears in the sequencing data of a study of CD8 T cells in ankylosing spondylitis. TCRdb re-analysed the 5' RACE reads in MiXCR, keeping a single row per CDR3 protein. The data hold around 30,000 distinct CDR3 sequences, with 12% to 15% observed a single time. The germline V and J ends were trimmed by 3 bases and 2 bases, with 4 bases remaining between them. The CDR3 spans 12 residues. This clonotype came up a few times. The chain couples TRBV12-3 or TRBV12-4 to TRBJ1-1; D unclear. The receptor's source is a male donor with ankylosing spondylitis or in good health (not recorded which). The sample taken for sequencing was blood. This chain's CDR3 is CASSLVNTEAFF. CDR3 sequence (DNA): TGTGCCAGCAGTTTGGTCAACACTGAAGCTTTCTTT.